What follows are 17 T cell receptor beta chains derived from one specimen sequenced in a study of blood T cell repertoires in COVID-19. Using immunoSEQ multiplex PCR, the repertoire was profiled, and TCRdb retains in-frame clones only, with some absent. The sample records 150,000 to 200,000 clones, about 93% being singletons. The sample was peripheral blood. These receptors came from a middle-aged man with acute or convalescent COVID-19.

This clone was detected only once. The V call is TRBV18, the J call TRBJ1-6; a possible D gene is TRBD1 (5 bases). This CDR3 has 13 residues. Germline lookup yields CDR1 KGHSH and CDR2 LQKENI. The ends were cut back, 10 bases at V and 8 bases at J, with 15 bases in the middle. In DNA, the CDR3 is TGTGCCACTCAACCAGGGAGGGATTCACCCCTCCACTTT. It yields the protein CATQPGRDSPLHF.

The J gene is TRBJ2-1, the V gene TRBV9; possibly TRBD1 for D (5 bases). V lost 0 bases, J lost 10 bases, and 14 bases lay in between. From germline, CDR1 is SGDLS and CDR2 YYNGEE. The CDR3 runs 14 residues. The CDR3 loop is CASSVEGPTPEQFF. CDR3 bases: TGTGCCAGCAGCGTAGAGGGGCCGACTCCCGAGCAGTTCTTC.

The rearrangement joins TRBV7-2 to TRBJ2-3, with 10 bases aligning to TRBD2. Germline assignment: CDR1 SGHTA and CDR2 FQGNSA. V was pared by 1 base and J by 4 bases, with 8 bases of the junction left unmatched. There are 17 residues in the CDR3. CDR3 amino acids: CASSLGSSGGVPDTQYF. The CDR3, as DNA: TGTGCCAGCAGCTTAGGGTCCAGCGGGGGGGTGCCAGATACGCAGTATTTT.

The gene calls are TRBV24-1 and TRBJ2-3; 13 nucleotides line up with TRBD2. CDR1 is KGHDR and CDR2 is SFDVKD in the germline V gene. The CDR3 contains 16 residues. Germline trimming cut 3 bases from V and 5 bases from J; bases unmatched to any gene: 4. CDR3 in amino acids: CATSDPGLAGVDTQYF. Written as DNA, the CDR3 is TGTGCCACCAGTGATCCAGGACTAGCGGGGGTAGATACGCAGTATTTT.

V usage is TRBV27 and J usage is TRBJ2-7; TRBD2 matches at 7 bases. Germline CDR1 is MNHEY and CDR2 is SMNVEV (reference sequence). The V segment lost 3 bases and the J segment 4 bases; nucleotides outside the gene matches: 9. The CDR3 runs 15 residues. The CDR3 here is CASSFGLGKGYEQYF. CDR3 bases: TGTGCCAGCAGTTTCGGACTAGGGAAAGGGTACGAGCAGTACTTC.

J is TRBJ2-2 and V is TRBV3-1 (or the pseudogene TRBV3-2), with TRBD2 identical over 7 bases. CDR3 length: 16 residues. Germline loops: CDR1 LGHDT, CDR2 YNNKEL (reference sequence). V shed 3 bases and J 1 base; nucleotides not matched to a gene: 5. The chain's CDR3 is CASSHFSGQNTGELFF. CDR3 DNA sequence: TGTGCCAGCAGCCATTTTAGCGGGCAGAACACCGGGGAGCTGTTTTTT.

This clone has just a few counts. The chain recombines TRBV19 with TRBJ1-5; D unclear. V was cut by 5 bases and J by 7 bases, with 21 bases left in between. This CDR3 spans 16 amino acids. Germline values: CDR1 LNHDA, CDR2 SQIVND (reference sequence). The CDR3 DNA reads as TGTGCCAGTAGTCCTCATCCCGGTAGGCTAGGCCAGCCCCAGCATTTT. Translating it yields CASSPHPGRLGQPQHF.

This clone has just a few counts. The CDR3 nucleotides are TGTGCCATCAGTTGGGACAGCATGAATTCCGGAAACACCATATATTTT. This encodes CAISWDSMNSGNTIYF. The V gene is TRBV10-3, the J gene TRBJ1-3; 7 bases match TRBD1. CDR1 ENHRY and CDR2 SYGVKD come from the germline V gene. With 5 bases clipped from V and 4 bases from J, the junction kept 11 bases outside the gene matches. The CDR3 loop spans 16 amino acids.

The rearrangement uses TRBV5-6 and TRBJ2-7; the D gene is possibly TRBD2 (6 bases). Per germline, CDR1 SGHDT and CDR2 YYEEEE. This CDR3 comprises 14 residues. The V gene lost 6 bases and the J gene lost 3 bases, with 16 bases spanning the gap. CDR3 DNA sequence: TGTGCCAGCAACCCCGGGGGTTCACACTACGAGCAGTACTTC. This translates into CASNPGGSHYEQYF.

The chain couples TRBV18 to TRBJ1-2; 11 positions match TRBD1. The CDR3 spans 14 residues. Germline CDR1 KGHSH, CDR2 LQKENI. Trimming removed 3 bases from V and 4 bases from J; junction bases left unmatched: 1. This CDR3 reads CASSPGQGGYGYTF. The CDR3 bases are TGTGCCAGCTCACCGGGACAGGGGGGCTATGGCTACACCTTC.

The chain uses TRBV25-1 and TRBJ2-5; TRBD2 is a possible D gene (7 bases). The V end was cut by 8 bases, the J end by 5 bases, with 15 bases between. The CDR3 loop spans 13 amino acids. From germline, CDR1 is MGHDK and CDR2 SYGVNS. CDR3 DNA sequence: TGTGCCAGCGGTACGGGGGGCCGGGAGACCCAGTACTTC. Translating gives CASGTGGRETQYF.

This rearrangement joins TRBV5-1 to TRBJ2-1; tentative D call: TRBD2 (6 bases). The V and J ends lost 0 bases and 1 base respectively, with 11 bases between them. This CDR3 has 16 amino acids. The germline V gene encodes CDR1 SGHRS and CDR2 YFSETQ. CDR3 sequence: CASSLVGGKSYNEQFF. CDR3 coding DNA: TGCGCCAGCAGCTTGGTTGGGGGGAAGTCCTACAATGAGCAGTTCTTC.

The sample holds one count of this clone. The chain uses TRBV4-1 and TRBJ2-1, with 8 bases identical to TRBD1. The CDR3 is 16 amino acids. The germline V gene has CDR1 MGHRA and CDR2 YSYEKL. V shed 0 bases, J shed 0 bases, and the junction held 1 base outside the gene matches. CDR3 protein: CASSQDDRGSYNEQFF. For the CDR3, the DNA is TGCGCCAGCAGCCAAGATGACAGGGGCTCCTACAATGAGCAGTTCTTC.

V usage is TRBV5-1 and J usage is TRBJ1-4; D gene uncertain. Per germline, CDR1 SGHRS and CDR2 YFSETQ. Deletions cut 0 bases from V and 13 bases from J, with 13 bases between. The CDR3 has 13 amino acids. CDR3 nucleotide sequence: TGCGCCAGCAGCTTGGCCCCTGCGGGTCGACTGTTTTTT. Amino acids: CASSLAPAGRLFF. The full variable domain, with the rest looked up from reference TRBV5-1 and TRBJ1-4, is KAGVTQTPRYLIKTRGQQVTLSCSPISGHRSVSWYQQTPGQGLQFLFEYFSETQRNKGNFPGRFSGRQFSNSRSEMNVSTLELGDSALYLCASSLAPAGRLFFGSGTQLSVL.

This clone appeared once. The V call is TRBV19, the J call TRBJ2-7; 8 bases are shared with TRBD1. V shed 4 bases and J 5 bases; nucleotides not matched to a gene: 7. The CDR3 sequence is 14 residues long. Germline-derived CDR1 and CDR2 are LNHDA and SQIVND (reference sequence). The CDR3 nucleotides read TGTGCCAGTAGTAGGGGCAGGGGGCGGAACGAGCAGTACTTC. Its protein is CASSRGRGRNEQYF.

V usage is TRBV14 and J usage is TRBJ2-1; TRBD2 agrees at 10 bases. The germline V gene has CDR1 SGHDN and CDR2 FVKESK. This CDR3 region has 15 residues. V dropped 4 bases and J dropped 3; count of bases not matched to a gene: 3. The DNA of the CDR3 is TGTGCCAGCAGCCTAGCGGGGGGACTCTACAATGAGCAGTTCTTC. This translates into CASSLAGGLYNEQFF.

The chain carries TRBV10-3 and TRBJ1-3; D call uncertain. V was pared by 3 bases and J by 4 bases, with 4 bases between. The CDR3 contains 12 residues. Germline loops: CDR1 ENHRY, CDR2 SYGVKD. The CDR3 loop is CAISDVGNTIYF. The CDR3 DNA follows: TGTGCCATCAGTGACGTAGGAAACACCATATATTTT.